Here is one TCR beta chain with its context. Its cognate antigen has yet to be identified. No base-level quality is on record; no much larger clone is a single base apart. This entry belongs to a study of CD8 T cells in Susac syndrome (dated 2019 in TCRdb). Some background on the complete study: Repertoire sequencing was used to test whether CD8+ T cell activation and differentiation in Susac syndrome was antigen driven. Points the paper makes about the study in general: The TCR sequencing and HLA analysis was acknowledged to have included a relatively small number of individuals.

RNA was extracted using the RNeasy kit, and 0.5 to 1 microgram was reverse transcribed with random hexamers. The immunoSEQ multiplex PCR assay, which covers 54 Vbeta and 13 Jbeta segments, was used to amplify TCR beta CDR3 regions. PCR amplification bias was corrected by using a synthetic template baseline for primer optimization and computational correction. The paper's data handling went like this. Only productive sequences were kept, with reads annotated to V, D and J genes according to IMGT and analyzed in immunoSEQ Analyzer. Clonality was computed as one minus Shannon entropy normalized by log2 of the number of productive unique sequences. For each patient and control, public and private clones were evaluated among the 100 most prevalent clones. A clone was defined as Susac-specific if it was absent from the healthy and MS cohorts, from about a thousand published viral clones and from other ImmuneACCESS disease sequences. TCRdb's own reprocessing of the public reads used fastp at Q25 and MiXCR and kept productive beta chains. Each entry merges the rows of one CDR3 protein and shows their most common DNA and genes. The V and J calls were determined by TCRdb, not by the authors. The sample contains under 250,000 distinct CDR3 sequences, 93% of them found a single time. 0.055% to 0.075% of the sample is taken by the ten largest.

CDR1 and CDR2 (SGHRS, YFSETQ) derive from the germline V gene. There are 16 amino acids in the CDR3, from cysteine to phenylalanine inclusive. Only CDR3 DNA remains: 48 bases, in frame from the first base. Relative to germline, V is 1 base shorter and J is 1 base shorter, with 14 bases between their ends. High-throughput TCR beta sequencing profiled peripheral blood CD8+ and CD4+ T cells from healthy donors, Susac syndrome patients and multiple sclerosis patients. Treatment-naive patients with stable or active relapsing-remitting disease fulfilling revised McDonald criteria were used as multiple sclerosis controls. Bulk CD8+ and CD4+ T cells were purified magnetically by negative isolation, whereas CD8+ TEMRA cells were enriched by FACS. Blood was drawn into EDTA tubes, processed within 24 hours, and PBMCs were isolated by density gradient centrifugation. PBMCs intended for TCR sequencing were cryopreserved in liquid nitrogen and were subsequently thawed in a 37 degrees C water bath. The sorted or isolated CD4+, CD8+ and CD8+ TEMRA cells reached a purity of at least 90%.

Sequencing used CD4+ T cells from PBMCs. Recombination joined TRBV5-1 with TRBJ1-1, with a weak D call of TRBD1 (6 bases match). The source of this sequence is a human donor with multiple sclerosis. In nucleotides, the sequence is TGCGCCAGCAGCTTGAGTAGGCAGGGGTCGAACACTGAAGCTTTCTTT. This gives the protein CASSLSRQGSNTEAFF. Here the CDR3 is joined to the reference TRBV5-1 and TRBJ1-1 genes, and the full variable domain is: KAGVTQTPRYLIKTRGQQVTLSCSPISGHRSVSWYQQTPGQGLQFLFEYFSETQRNKGNFPGRFSGRQFSNSRSEMNVSTLELGDSALYLCASSLSRQGSNTEAFFGQGTRLTVV.